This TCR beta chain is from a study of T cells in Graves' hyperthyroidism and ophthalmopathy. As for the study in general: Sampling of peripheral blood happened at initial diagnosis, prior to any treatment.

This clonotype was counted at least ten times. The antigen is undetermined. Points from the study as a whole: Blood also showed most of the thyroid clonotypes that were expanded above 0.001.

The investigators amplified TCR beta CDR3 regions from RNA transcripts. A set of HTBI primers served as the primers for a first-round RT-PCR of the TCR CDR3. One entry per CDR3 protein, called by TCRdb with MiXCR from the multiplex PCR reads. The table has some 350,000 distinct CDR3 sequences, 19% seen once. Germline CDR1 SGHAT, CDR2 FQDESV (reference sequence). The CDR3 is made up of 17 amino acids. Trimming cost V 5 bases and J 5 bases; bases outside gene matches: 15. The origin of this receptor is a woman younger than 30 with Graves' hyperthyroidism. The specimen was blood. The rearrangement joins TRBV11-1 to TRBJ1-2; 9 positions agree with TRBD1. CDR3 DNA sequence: TGTGCCAGCAGCCCCGGGACAGGGTCCAGACTAATTTATGGCTACACCTTC. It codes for CASSPGTGSRLIYGYTF.